This is a list of T cell receptor beta chains from one sample in a study of neurological immune-mediated disorders. TCRdb reprocessed the 5' RACE reads with MiXCR, giving one entry per CDR3 protein. The sample includes 45,000 or so distinct CDR3 sequences, 2.5% to 3.5% of them seen just once. Sequenced material: PBMCs. The receptors were gathered from a woman aged 50 to 60 with multiple sclerosis. The CDR3 runs from the conserved cysteine through the conserved F or W. A D gene is named only where the DNA matches it firmly. For some rows the clone size is stated as once, few or many, or as a class when expanded; others skip it.

d_call: -; v_call: TRBV20-1; j_call: TRBJ2-3; cdr3_length: 14; clone_size: many; cdr3_nt: TGCAGTGCTAGTCAGGGGCGGATGACAGATACGCAGTATTTT; cdr3_aa: CSASQGRMTDTQYF
d_call: TRBD2; v_call: TRBV5-1; j_call: TRBJ2-5; cdr3_length: 16; clone_size: many; cdr3_nt: TGCGCCAGCAGCGACAGACTAGCGGGGGCTTGGGAGACCCAGTACTTC; cdr3_aa: CASSDRLAGAWETQYF
d_call: -; v_call: TRBV10-3; j_call: TRBJ2-2; cdr3_length: 11; clone_size: -; cdr3_nt: TGTGCCATCGGGCCCCCCGGGGAGCTGTTTTTT; cdr3_aa: CAIGPPGELFF
d_call: -; v_call: TRBV20-1; j_call: TRBJ1-5; cdr3_length: 15; clone_size: many; cdr3_nt: TGCAGTGCTAGACGGGGGCCAGGGAGCAATCAGCCCCAGCATTTT; cdr3_aa: CSARRGPGSNQPQHF
d_call: TRBD1; v_call: TRBV20-1; j_call: TRBJ1-1; cdr3_length: 15; clone_size: once; cdr3_nt: TGCAGTGCTAGAGATCAGGGGGGCGGGCGGACTGAAGCTTTCTTT; cdr3_aa: CSARDQGGGRTEAFF
d_call: -; v_call: TRBV7-2; j_call: TRBJ2-7; cdr3_length: 13; clone_size: many; cdr3_nt: TGTGCCAGCAGCTTAAGGTCGGGCTACGAGCAGTACTTC; cdr3_aa: CASSLRSGYEQYF
d_call: TRBD2; v_call: TRBV20-1; j_call: TRBJ2-1; cdr3_length: 15; clone_size: many; cdr3_nt: TGCAGTGCTTATAGGACTAGCGGGACTGGGAGTGAGCAGTTCTTC; cdr3_aa: CSAYRTSGTGSEQFF
d_call: -; v_call: TRBV6-6; j_call: TRBJ1-2; cdr3_length: 16; clone_size: -; cdr3_nt: TGTGCCAGCAGTTACGACGGCCCAACTCAGGGGTATGGCTACACCTTC; cdr3_aa: CASSYDGPTQGYGYTF
d_call: TRBD1; v_call: TRBV27; j_call: TRBJ1-5; cdr3_length: 15; clone_size: many; cdr3_nt: TGTGCCAGCAGAAGGGACAGCCTTAGCAATCAGCCCCAGCATTTT; cdr3_aa: CASRRDSLSNQPQHF
d_call: -; v_call: TRBV20-1; j_call: TRBJ1-5; cdr3_length: 13; clone_size: many; cdr3_nt: TGCAGTGCTATGAGAGATAGCAATCAGCCCCAGCATTTT; cdr3_aa: CSAMRDSNQPQHF
d_call: -; v_call: TRBV3-1; j_call: TRBJ1-6; cdr3_length: 13; clone_size: many; cdr3_nt: TGTGCCAGCAGCCAAGATAAGAATTCACCCCTCCACTTT; cdr3_aa: CASSQDKNSPLHF
d_call: -; v_call: TRBV7-8; j_call: TRBJ2-1; cdr3_length: 14; clone_size: -; cdr3_nt: TGTGCCAGCAGCCCGAGGGAGACCTACAATGAGCAGTTCTTC; cdr3_aa: CASSPRETYNEQFF
d_call: TRBD2; v_call: TRBV10-2; j_call: TRBJ2-1; cdr3_length: 15; clone_size: few; cdr3_nt: TGCGCCAGCAGGGGGACTAGCGCGCGTGGGGTCGGTGAATTCTTC; cdr3_aa: CASRGTSARGVGEFF
d_call: -; v_call: TRBV20-1; j_call: TRBJ2-3; cdr3_length: 12; clone_size: many; cdr3_nt: TGCAGTGCAAGCCACAGATTCGGTACGCAGTATTTT; cdr3_aa: CSASHRFGTQYF
d_call: -; v_call: TRBV20-1; j_call: TRBJ1-2; cdr3_length: 15; clone_size: many; cdr3_nt: TGCAGTGCTAGAGATGCGGGGGGCGATGGCTATGGCTACACCTTC; cdr3_aa: CSARDAGGDGYGYTF
d_call: -; v_call: TRBV5-1; j_call: TRBJ2-2; cdr3_length: 14; clone_size: many; cdr3_nt: TGCGCCAGCAGCTTGGAGGACCACACCGGGGAGCTGTTTTTT; cdr3_aa: CASSLEDHTGELFF
d_call: -; v_call: TRBV12-3/TRBV12-4; j_call: TRBJ2-3; cdr3_length: 12; clone_size: many; cdr3_nt: TGTGCCAGCAGTTTGGGAGGAGATACGCAGTATTTT; cdr3_aa: CASSLGGDTQYF
d_call: -; v_call: TRBV7-9; j_call: TRBJ1-2; cdr3_length: 15; clone_size: -; cdr3_nt: TGTGCCAGCAGCAAAACGACAGCCCAACACTATGGCTACACCTTC; cdr3_aa: CASSKTTAQHYGYTF
d_call: TRBD2; v_call: TRBV20-1; j_call: TRBJ2-3; cdr3_length: 14; clone_size: many; cdr3_nt: TGCAGAACCCAACTAGCGGGAGTGGCAGATACGCAGTATTTT; cdr3_aa: CRTQLAGVADTQYF
d_call: -; v_call: TRBV20-1; j_call: TRBJ2-5; cdr3_length: 13; clone_size: many; cdr3_nt: TGCAGTCCCACGGCGGAAAGGCAAGAGACCCAGTACTTC; cdr3_aa: CSPTAERQETQYF
d_call: -; v_call: TRBV6-6; j_call: TRBJ1-2; cdr3_length: 11; clone_size: many; cdr3_nt: TGTGCCAGCACCCGGGGGTCTGGCTACACCTTC; cdr3_aa: CASTRGSGYTF
d_call: TRBD1; v_call: TRBV5-1; j_call: TRBJ1-6; cdr3_length: 16; clone_size: many; cdr3_nt: TGCGCCAGCAGCTCGACAGGGGTAATTGAAAGTTCACCCCTCCACTTT; cdr3_aa: CASSSTGVIESSPLHF
d_call: -; v_call: TRBV5-1; j_call: TRBJ2-5; cdr3_length: 13; clone_size: many; cdr3_nt: TGCGCCAGCAGCTGGAATACCCAAGAGACCCAGTACTTC; cdr3_aa: CASSWNTQETQYF
d_call: -; v_call: TRBV20-1; j_call: TRBJ2-7; cdr3_length: 14; clone_size: many; cdr3_nt: TGCAGTGCTAGGGATCCTCAGCGGGTATACGAGCAGTACTTC; cdr3_aa: CSARDPQRVYEQYF
d_call: -; v_call: TRBV28; j_call: TRBJ2-1; cdr3_length: 12; clone_size: many; cdr3_nt: TGTGCCAGCAGTTCCGGCAAACCTGAGCAGTTCTTC; cdr3_aa: CASSSGKPEQFF
d_call: TRBD2; v_call: TRBV5-1; j_call: TRBJ2-5; cdr3_length: 15; clone_size: many; cdr3_nt: TGCGCCAGCAGCTTATTAGCGGGGGTGCAAGAGACCCAGTACTTC; cdr3_aa: CASSLLAGVQETQYF
d_call: TRBD1; v_call: TRBV5-1; j_call: TRBJ2-2; cdr3_length: 16; clone_size: many; cdr3_nt: TGCGCCAGCAGCGCCTACGGGACAGTAAACACCGGGGAGCTGTTTTTT; cdr3_aa: CASSAYGTVNTGELFF
d_call: -; v_call: TRBV28; j_call: TRBJ1-4; cdr3_length: 11; clone_size: many; cdr3_nt: TGTGCCAGCAGTTTTTCTGTAAAACTGTTTTTT; cdr3_aa: CASSFSVKLFF
d_call: -; v_call: TRBV20-1; j_call: TRBJ2-7; cdr3_length: 12; clone_size: many; cdr3_nt: TGCAGTGCTGAGGGCAGGGCTCGGGAGCAGTACTTC; cdr3_aa: CSAEGRAREQYF
d_call: TRBD1; v_call: TRBV7-2; j_call: TRBJ1-5; cdr3_length: 12; clone_size: many; cdr3_nt: TGTGCCAGCAGCAAGGACAGGCAGCCCCAGCATTTT; cdr3_aa: CASSKDRQPQHF
d_call: TRBD1; v_call: TRBV25-1; j_call: TRBJ2-7; cdr3_length: 15; clone_size: many; cdr3_nt: TGTGCCAGCAGTGAACCTGGGACAGGGGGTAGTGAGCAGTACTTC; cdr3_aa: CASSEPGTGGSEQYF